What follows describes a single TCR beta chain. The antigen remains undetermined. This entry is derived from a study of OX40 agonist ivuxolimab in advanced cancers. On the study more broadly: While on treatment, patients had intravenous ivuxolimab at 0.01 to 10 mg/kg every 2 weeks.

General study results and limits: Blood T cells, both CD4+ and CD8+, expanded clonally by week 6 at 0.1 to 3.0 mg/kg. Also showing low normalized T-cell clonal expansion were some of the nonresponders.

The assay was immunoSEQ multiplex PCR, and TCRdb's table has in-frame clones only and misses some. The sample gives roughly 61,000 clones, roughly nine tenths of which show up once; around 0.79% is in the top ten. From germline, CDR1 is MNHEY and CDR2 SMNVEV (reference sequence). The CDR3 is made up of 19 amino acids. Unmatched junction bases numbered 16, after V lost 3 bases and J lost 2 bases. The material sequenced was CD4+ or CD8+ T cells sorted from blood, taken in a trial of the OX40 agonist ivuxolimab. The clonotype comes from an adult with an advanced solid tumor such as melanoma, head and neck, liver or kidney cancer. The chain joins TRBV27 to TRBJ2-7; the match to TRBD2 covers 10 bases. This CDR3 reads CASSFISSGRSSGPYEQYF. In nucleotides, the CDR3 is TGTGCCAGCAGTTTTATAAGTAGCGGGAGGTCCTCGGGCCCCTACGAGCAGTACTTC.